The T cell receptor beta chain under discussion was sequenced for a study of cytomegalovirus exposure and HLA in healthy donors. 13 Jbeta primers and 60 Vbeta primers were used for the PCR. Sequenced by immunoSEQ multiplex PCR; TCRdb stores in-frame clones only, minus some. The data hold 200,000 to 250,000 clones, with about 83% observed a single time. Trimming cost V 2 bases and J 10 bases; bases outside gene matches: 6. Per the germline V gene, CDR1 is ENHRY and CDR2 is SYGVKD. This CDR3 contains 14 residues. The chain is built from TRBV10-3 and TRBJ2-1, with 9 bases fitting TRBD2. The clonotype was recovered from a human donor in good health. The sequenced sample was PBMCs. CDR3: CAISEATSGGEQFF. The DNA of the CDR3 is TGTGCCATCAGTGAGGCGACTAGCGGTGGAGAGCAGTTCTTC.